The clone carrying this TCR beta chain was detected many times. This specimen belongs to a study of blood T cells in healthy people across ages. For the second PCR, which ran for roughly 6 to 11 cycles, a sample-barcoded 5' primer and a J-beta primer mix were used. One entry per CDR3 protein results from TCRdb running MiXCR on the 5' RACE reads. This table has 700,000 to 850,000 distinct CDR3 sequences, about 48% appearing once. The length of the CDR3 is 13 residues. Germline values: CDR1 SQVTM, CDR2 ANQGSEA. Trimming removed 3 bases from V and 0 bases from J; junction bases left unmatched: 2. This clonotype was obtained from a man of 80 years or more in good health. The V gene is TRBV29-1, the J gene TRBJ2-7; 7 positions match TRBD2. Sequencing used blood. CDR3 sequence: CSVERESSYEQYF. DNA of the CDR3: TGCAGCGTTGAGCGGGAGAGCTCCTACGAGCAGTACTTC.